These 20 T cell receptor beta chains came from one sample sequenced in a study of blood T cell repertoires in COVID-19. The assay was immunoSEQ multiplex PCR, and TCRdb's table has in-frame clones only and misses some. The sample consists of 250,000 to 350,000 clones, roughly 89% of them appearing once. The specimen was peripheral blood. The receptors were gathered from a woman younger than 45 with active or convalescent COVID-19.

The chain has TRBV3-1 (or the pseudogene TRBV3-2) and TRBJ2-1; 7 positions match TRBD2. CDR1 is LGHDT and CDR2 is YNNKEL in the germline V gene (reference sequence). The CDR3 is made up of 18 amino acids. V was clipped by 0 bases and J by 3 bases; unmatched bases: 11. The CDR3 loop reads CASSQEWPSGPLYNEQFF. The CDR3 DNA reads TGTGCCAGCAGCCAAGAATGGCCTAGCGGACCCCTCTACAATGAGCAGTTCTTC.

This clone has a single count. V gene TRBV2 combines with J gene TRBJ2-3; tentatively, D is TRBD1 (6 bases). The V end was cut by 5 bases, the J end by 0 bases, with 18 bases between. CDR1 is SNHLY and CDR2 is FYNNEI in the germline V gene. CDR3 length: 17 amino acids. The CDR3 reads CASSLLPQGTSTDTQYF. The CDR3 nucleotides are TGTGCCAGCAGTCTACTACCACAGGGTACTAGCACAGATACGCAGTATTTT.

The rearrangement joins TRBV2 to TRBJ1-1; 10 nucleotides match TRBD1. With V trimmed by 10 bases and J by 5 bases, 7 bases remained unmatched. The CDR3 has 13 amino acids. The germline gives CDR1 SNHLY, CDR2 FYNNEI. CDR3 in amino acids: CATTGTGDTEAFF. In DNA, the CDR3 is TGTGCCACCACCGGGACAGGGGATACTGAAGCTTTCTTT.

The chain employs TRBV30 and TRBJ1-1, with TRBD1 identical over 10 bases. This CDR3 is built from 13 residues. The germline gives CDR1 GTSNPN, CDR2 SVGIG (reference sequence). V dropped 4 bases and J dropped 8; count of bases not matched to a gene: 7. The CDR3 bases are TGTGCCTGGAAACAGCAGGGACAGGGGGAAGCTTTCTTT. It translates to CAWKQQGQGEAFF. Based on the CDR3 plus reference TRBV30 and TRBJ1-1, the full variable domain is SQTIHQWPATLVQPVGSPLSLECTVEGTSNPNLYWYRQAAGRGLQLLFYSVGIGQISSEVPQNLSASRPQDRQFILSSKKLLLSDSGFYLCAWKQQGQGEAFFGQGTRLTVV.

The chain links TRBV7-8 to TRBJ2-3, with D maybe TRBD1 (6 bases). V lost 0 bases and J 0 bases, leaving 10 bases between the germline ends. CDR1 and CDR2 from the germline V gene are SGHVS and FQNEAQ. The CDR3 sequence is 16 residues long. CDR3 in amino acids: CASSLARGISTDTQYF. As DNA, the CDR3 is TGTGCCAGCAGCTTAGCTAGGGGGATTAGCACAGATACGCAGTATTTT. The entire variable domain, with the rest obtained from reference TRBV7-8 and TRBJ2-3, is as follows: GAGVSQSPRYKVAKRGQDVALRCDPISGHVSLFWYQQALGQGPEFLTYFQNEAQLDKSGLPSDRFFAERPEGSVSTLKIQRTQQEDSAVYLCASSLARGISTDTQYFGPGTRLTVL.

The rearrangement joins TRBV6-2 or TRBV6-3 to TRBJ2-2, with TRBD2 matching 7 bases. This CDR3 region has 18 residues. Per the germline V gene, CDR1 is MNHEY and CDR2 is SVGEGT. V was clipped by 7 bases and J by 5 bases; unmatched bases: 19. CDR3 sequence: CASTPYSPTSARTGELFF. Written as DNA, the CDR3 is TGTGCCAGCACCCCATACTCCCCCACTAGCGCCCGTACCGGGGAGCTGTTTTTT.

V gene TRBV19 combines with J gene TRBJ1-1, with 11 bases that match TRBD1. The V gene end was trimmed by 8 bases and the J gene end by 11 bases; junction bases not matched to a gene: 13. From germline, CDR1 is LNHDA and CDR2 SQIVND (reference sequence). The CDR3 runs to 14 residues. For the CDR3, the DNA is TGTGCCAGTTGCCCCGGACAGGGGGCGGTGGGGGCTTTCTTT. It is translated as CASCPGQGAVGAFF.

In nucleotides, the CDR3 is TGTGCCAGCAGCCCCACCGGGGGAACCTACAATGAGCAGTTCTTC. It yields the protein CASSPTGGTYNEQFF. The chain has TRBV7-8 and TRBJ2-1, with D maybe TRBD2 (6 bases). V was trimmed by 5 bases and J by 2 bases, leaving 13 bases between them. The length of the CDR3 is 15 residues. Per the germline V gene, CDR1 is SGHVS and CDR2 is FQNEAQ.

The genes are TRBV6-4 and TRBJ1-6; 10 nucleotides match TRBD1. Per the germline V gene, CDR1 is MRHNA and CDR2 is SNTAGT. The length of the CDR3 is 14 residues. Trimming took 5 bases from V and 10 from J; bases not matched to a gene: 5. This chain's CDR3 is CASSSRDRGSPLHF. The CDR3 DNA follows: TGTGCCAGCAGTAGCCGGGACAGGGGCTCACCCCTCCACTTT.

The V call is TRBV5-4, the J call TRBJ2-4; 10 positions agree with TRBD1. CDR1 is SGHNT and CDR2 is YYREEE in the germline V gene (reference sequence). The length of the CDR3 is 16 residues. With 2 bases clipped from V and 0 bases from J, the junction kept 2 bases outside the gene matches. CDR3 in amino acids: CASSFGTGVAKNIQYF. DNA of the CDR3: TGTGCCAGCAGCTTCGGGACAGGGGTAGCCAAAAACATTCAGTACTTC. Full variable domain (remainder filled in from reference TRBV5-4 and TRBJ2-4): ETGVTQSPTHLIKTRGQQVTLRCSSQSGHNTVSWYQQALGQGPQFIFQYYREEENGRGNFPPRFSGLQFPNYSSELNVNALELDDSALYLCASSFGTGVAKNIQYFGAGTRLSVL.

V is TRBV5-1 and J is TRBJ1-2; D unclear. There are 15 residues in the CDR3. V lost 0 bases to trimming and J lost 7 bases, with 16 bases between them. Per the germline V gene, CDR1 is SGHRS and CDR2 is YFSETQ. CDR3 loop: CASSLGRPGQGGYTF. The CDR3 coding sequence is TGCGCCAGCAGCTTGGGCCGGCCGGGTCAAGGTGGCTACACCTTC.

The V gene is TRBV18, the J gene TRBJ2-5, with 9 bases identical to TRBD1. Germline lookup yields CDR1 KGHSH and CDR2 LQKENI. After removal of 2 bases from V and 3 bases from J, the junction contained 1 base not matched to a gene. This CDR3 spans 14 amino acids. CDR3 protein: CASSPWDREETQYF. The CDR3 DNA reads as TGTGCCAGCTCACCATGGGACAGGGAAGAGACCCAGTACTTC. The variable domain in full, with the rest retrieved from reference TRBV18 and TRBJ2-5, is NAGVMQNPRHLVRRRGQEARLRCSPMKGHSHVYWYRQLPEEGLKFMVYLQKENIIDESGMPKERFSAEFPKEGPSILRIQQVVRGDSAAYFCASSPWDREETQYFGPGTRLLVL.

The rearrangement uses TRBV19 and TRBJ1-5; 10 nucleotides match TRBD1. V was pared by 11 bases and J by 0 bases, with 4 bases of the junction left unmatched. The CDR3 is 14 residues long. Germline V gene data show CDR1 as LNHDA and CDR2 as SQIVND (reference sequence). CDR3: CAGGTGVSNQPQHF. The CDR3 DNA sequence: TGTGCCGGAGGGACAGGGGTTAGCAATCAGCCCCAGCATTTT.

This chain links TRBV11-3 with TRBJ2-3; 8 bases line up with TRBD1. The CDR3 has 16 residues. J lost 8 bases, V lost 3 bases, and 13 bases had no gene match. The germline gives CDR1 SGHNT, CDR2 YENEEA. CDR3 DNA sequence: TGTGCCAGCAGCTTCGAGACAGGGGCCGCCGGGGGTACGCAGTATTTT. Encoded protein: CASSFETGAAGGTQYF.

This chain links TRBV4-3 with TRBJ2-7, with 7 bases matching TRBD2. J was trimmed by 5 bases and V by 0 bases; bases with no gene match: 10. The germline V gene encodes CDR1 LGHNA and CDR2 YSLEER. The CDR3 is 16 amino acids. The CDR3 loop reads CASSQDITSDWNEQYF. For the CDR3, the DNA is TGCGCCAGCAGCCAAGATATAACTAGCGACTGGAACGAGCAGTACTTC.

This clone was seen a handful of times. The gene calls are TRBV10-2 and TRBJ1-1; 8 nucleotides agree with TRBD1. Per germline, CDR1 WSHSY and CDR2 SAAADI. With 7 bases clipped from V and 5 bases from J, the junction kept 9 bases outside the gene matches. The CDR3 is made up of 14 amino acids. The DNA for the CDR3 is TGCGCCAGCACACTAACTCAGGGGGCGACTGAAGCTTTCTTT. Translated, it gives CASTLTQGATEAFF.

This rearrangement joins TRBV18 to TRBJ1-6; D perhaps matches TRBD1 (6 bases). Looked up from germline, CDR1 is KGHSH and CDR2 is LQKENI. Trimming removed 2 bases at V and 1 base at J, with 6 bases between. The CDR3 loop spans 15 amino acids. The CDR3 DNA reads as TGTGCCAGCTCACCAACAGGGTCCTATAATTCACCCCTCCACTTT. Translation gives CASSPTGSYNSPLHF.

This chain links TRBV5-6 with TRBJ1-6; D possibly corresponds to TRBD1 (5 bases). This CDR3 is built from 15 residues. V gave up 4 bases and J gave up 8 bases, with 16 bases separating them. The germline CDR1 and CDR2 sequences are SGHDT and YYEEEE. The CDR3 here is CASSQTVLADSPLHF. CDR3 sequence (DNA): TGTGCCAGCAGCCAGACAGTGCTGGCCGATTCACCCCTCCACTTT.

This clone appeared once. V usage is TRBV7-8 and J usage is TRBJ1-2; perhaps TRBD1 as D (5 bases). The CDR3 is 17 residues long. Germline lookup yields CDR1 SGHVS and CDR2 FQNEAQ. Trimming cost V 5 bases and J 2 bases, with 21 bases left between them. CDR3 protein: CASSQERVPGVNYGYTF. The CDR3 DNA reads TGTGCCAGCAGCCAAGAGAGGGTCCCGGGGGTAAACTATGGCTACACCTTC.

The chain uses TRBV7-2 and TRBJ2-7; the D gene is possibly TRBD1 (5 bases). CDR3 size: 16 residues. CDR1 and CDR2 from the germline V gene are SGHTA and FQGNSA. Trimming cost V 1 base and J 0 bases, with 13 bases left between them. The DNA for the CDR3 is TGTGCCAGCAGCTTAGTTGGCAGGACAAGCTCCTACGAGCAGTACTTC. Residues: CASSLVGRTSSYEQYF.